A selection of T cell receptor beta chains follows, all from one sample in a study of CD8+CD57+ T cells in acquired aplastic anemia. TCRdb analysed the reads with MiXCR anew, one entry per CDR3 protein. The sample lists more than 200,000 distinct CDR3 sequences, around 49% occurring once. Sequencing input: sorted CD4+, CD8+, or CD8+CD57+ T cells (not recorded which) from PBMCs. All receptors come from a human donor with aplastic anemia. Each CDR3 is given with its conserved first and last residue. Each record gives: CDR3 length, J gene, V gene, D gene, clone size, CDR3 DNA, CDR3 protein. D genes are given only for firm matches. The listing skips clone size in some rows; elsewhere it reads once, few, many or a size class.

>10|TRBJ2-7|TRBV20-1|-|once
TGCAGTGCTAGAGATTCCGTGCAGTACTTC
CSARDSVQYF
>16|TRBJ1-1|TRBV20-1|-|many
TGCAGTGCTAGGGTCCGTTGGGGGTCCTGGAACACTGAAGCTTTCTTT
CSARVRWGSWNTEAFF
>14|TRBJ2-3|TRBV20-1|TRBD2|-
TGCAGTGCTAGAGCCACTAGCGGGGGAAGGACGCAGTATTTT
CSARATSGGRTQYF
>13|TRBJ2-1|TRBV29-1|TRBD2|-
TGCAGCTTCGGCGGGGGAACATACAATGAGCAGTTCTTC
CSFGGGTYNEQFF
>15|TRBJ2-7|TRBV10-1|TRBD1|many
TGCGCCAGCAGCGCCTTACAGGGGGCAGGAAACGAGCAGTACTTC
CASSALQGAGNEQYF
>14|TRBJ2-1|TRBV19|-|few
TGTGCCAGTACCCCGGGCCCTAATGGGGATGAGCAGTTCTTC
CASTPGPNGDEQFF
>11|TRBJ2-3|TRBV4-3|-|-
TGCGCCAGCAGCCAAGAGGATACGCAGTATTTT
CASSQEDTQYF
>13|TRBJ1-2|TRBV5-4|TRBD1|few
TGTGCCAGCAGCTCCGACAGGGACTATGGCTACACCTTC
CASSSDRDYGYTF
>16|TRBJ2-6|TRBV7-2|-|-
TGTGCCAGCAGCCGACCCACTAGGTCCGGGGCCAACGTCCTGACTTTC
CASSRPTRSGANVLTF
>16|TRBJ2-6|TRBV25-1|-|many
TGTGCCAGCAGTGGAGGGGGTTTGTCTGGGGCCAACGTCCTGACTTTC
CASSGGGLSGANVLTF
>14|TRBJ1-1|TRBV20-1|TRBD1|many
TGCAGTGCTAACAGGGGGCGGGTGAACACTGAAGCTTTCTTT
CSANRGRVNTEAFF
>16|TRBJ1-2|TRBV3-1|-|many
TGTGCCAGCAGCCCTGCCCCCAGAGTACCAAACTATGGCTACACCTTC
CASSPAPRVPNYGYTF
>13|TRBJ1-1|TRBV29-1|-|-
TGCAGCGTTAACCCCCCGGGGAGGACTGAAGCTTTCTTT
CSVNPPGRTEAFF
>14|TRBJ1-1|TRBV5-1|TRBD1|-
TGCGCCAGCAGCCGAGGACAGGGGGTCACTGAAGCTTTCTTT
CASSRGQGVTEAFF
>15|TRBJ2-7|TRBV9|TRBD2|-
TGTGCCAGCAGCGTAGTTGCGGGACTAGCGGCCGAGCAGTACTTC
CASSVVAGLAAEQYF
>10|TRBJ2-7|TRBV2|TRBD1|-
TGTGCCAGCAGGGGGACAGGGAAGTACTTC
CASRGTGKYF
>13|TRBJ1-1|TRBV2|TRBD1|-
TGTGCCAGCAGTGGGACAGGGGCCACTGAAGCTTTCTTT
CASSGTGATEAFF
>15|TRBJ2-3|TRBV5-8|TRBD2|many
TGTGCCAGCAGCTTGGAACGGGGGGGCGGAGATACGCAGTATTTT
CASSLERGGGDTQYF
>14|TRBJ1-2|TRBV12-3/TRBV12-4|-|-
TGTGCCAGCAGTCATCGGAGGGGCTTATATGGCTACACCTTC
CASSHRRGLYGYTF
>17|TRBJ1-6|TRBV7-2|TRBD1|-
TGTGCCAGCAGCGCGGGATCCGGGACAGGGTCGAATTCACCCCTCCACTTT
CASSAGSGTGSNSPLHF
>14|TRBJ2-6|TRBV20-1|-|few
TGCGGTGCTAGAGGCCTGGCGGGGGCCAACGTCCTGACTTTC
CGARGLAGANVLTF